This TCR beta chain was captured by sequencing in a study of post-analysis software for immune sequencing data. Study conclusions and caveats: With TRBV5-6, TRBV5-1 and TRBV20-1 included, about five TRBV segments were more frequent in patients than in controls. F-measure co-clustering was strong for batch-matched samples. Patients with multiple sclerosis recorded significantly lower normalized Chao1 diversity than controls, the study found.

Tagging with unique molecular identifiers was a feature of the TCR beta cDNA libraries. Between roughly 1 and 10 million T cells gave rise to some 450,000 cDNA molecules. Using its own MiXCR run on the PCR reads, TCRdb lists one record per CDR3 protein. The sample yields approximately 250,000 distinct CDR3 sequences, roughly a third seen once. This clonotype has more than one count but fewer than ten. The antigen remains undetermined. The CDR3 extends over 14 amino acids. Germline V gene lookup returns CDR1 MRHNA and CDR2 SNTAGT. V lost 6 bases and J lost 3, with 11 bases in between. The V call is TRBV6-4, the J call TRBJ2-2; possibly TRBD2 for D (5 bases). The origin of this receptor is a girl aged 10 to 17 with multiple sclerosis. Sequenced input: blood. For the CDR3, the DNA is TGTGCCAGCAGCATGGACGGGGACACCGGGGAGCTGTTTTTT. Its protein is CASSMDGDTGELFF.